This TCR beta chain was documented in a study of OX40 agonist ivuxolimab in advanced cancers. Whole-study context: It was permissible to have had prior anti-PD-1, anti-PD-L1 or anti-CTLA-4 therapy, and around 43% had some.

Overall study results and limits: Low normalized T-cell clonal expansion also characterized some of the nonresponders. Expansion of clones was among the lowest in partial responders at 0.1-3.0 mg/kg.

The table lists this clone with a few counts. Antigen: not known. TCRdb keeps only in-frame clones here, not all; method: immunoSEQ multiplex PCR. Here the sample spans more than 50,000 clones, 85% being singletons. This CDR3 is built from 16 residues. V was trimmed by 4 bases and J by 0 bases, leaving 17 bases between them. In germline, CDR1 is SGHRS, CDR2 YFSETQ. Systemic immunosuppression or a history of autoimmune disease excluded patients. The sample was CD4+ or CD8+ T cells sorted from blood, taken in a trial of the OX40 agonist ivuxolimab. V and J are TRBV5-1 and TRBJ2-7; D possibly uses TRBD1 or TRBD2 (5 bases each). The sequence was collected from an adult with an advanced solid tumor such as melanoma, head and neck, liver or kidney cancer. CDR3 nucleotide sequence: TGCGCCAGCAGCCCCGAGAGGGGCGCCCTCTCCTACGAGCAGTACTTC. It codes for CASSPERGALSYEQYF.